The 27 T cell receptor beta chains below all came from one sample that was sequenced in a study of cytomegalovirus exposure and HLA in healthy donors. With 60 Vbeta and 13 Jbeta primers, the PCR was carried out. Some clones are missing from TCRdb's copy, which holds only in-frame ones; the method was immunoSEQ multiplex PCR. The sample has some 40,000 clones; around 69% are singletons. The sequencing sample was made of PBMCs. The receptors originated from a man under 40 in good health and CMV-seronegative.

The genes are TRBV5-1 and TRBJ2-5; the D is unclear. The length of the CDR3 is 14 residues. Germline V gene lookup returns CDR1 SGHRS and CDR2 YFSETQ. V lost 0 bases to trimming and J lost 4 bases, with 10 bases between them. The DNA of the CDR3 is TGCGCCAGCAGCTTGGGAGCCCCCGGAGAGACCCAGTACTTC. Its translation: CASSLGAPGETQYF.

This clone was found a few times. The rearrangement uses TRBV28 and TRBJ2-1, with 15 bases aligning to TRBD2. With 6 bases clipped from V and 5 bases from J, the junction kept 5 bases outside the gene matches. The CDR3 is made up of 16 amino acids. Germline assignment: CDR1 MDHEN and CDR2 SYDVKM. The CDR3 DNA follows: TGTGCCAGCAGACTAGGACTAGCGGGAGGGGACAATGAGCAGTTCTTC. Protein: CASRLGLAGGDNEQFF.

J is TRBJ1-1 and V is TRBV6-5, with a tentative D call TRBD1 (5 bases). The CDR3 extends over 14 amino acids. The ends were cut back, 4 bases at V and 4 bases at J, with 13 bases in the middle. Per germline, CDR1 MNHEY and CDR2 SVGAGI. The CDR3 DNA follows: TGTGCCAGCAGTTGGGGGGTTAGGGGCACTGAAGCTTTCTTT. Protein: CASSWGVRGTEAFF.

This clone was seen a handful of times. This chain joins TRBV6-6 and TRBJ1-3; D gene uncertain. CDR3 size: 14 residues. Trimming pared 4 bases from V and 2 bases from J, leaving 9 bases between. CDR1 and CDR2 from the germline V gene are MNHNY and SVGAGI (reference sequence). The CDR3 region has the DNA TGTGCCAGCAGTTCCACAAGCGCTGGAAACACCATATATTTT. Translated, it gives CASSSTSAGNTIYF.

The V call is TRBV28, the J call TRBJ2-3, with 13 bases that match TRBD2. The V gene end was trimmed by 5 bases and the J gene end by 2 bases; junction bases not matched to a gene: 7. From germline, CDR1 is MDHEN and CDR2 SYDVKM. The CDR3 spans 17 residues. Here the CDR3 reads CASSRGLAGPLTDTQYF. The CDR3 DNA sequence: TGTGCCAGCAGTAGGGGACTAGCGGGACCCCTCACAGATACGCAGTATTTT.

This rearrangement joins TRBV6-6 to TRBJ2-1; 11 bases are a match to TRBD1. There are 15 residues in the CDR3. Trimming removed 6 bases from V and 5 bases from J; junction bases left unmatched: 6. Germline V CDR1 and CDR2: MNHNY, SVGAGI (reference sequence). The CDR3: CASRLWDRGDNEQFF. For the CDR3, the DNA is TGTGCCAGCAGACTATGGGACAGGGGGGACAATGAGCAGTTCTTC.

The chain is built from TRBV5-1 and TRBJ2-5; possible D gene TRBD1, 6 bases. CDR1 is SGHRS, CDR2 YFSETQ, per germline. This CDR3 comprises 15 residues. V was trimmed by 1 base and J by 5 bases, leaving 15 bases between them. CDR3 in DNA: TGCGCCAGCAGCTTGTCCGGGACATCCATGGAGACCCAGTACTTC. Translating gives CASSLSGTSMETQYF.

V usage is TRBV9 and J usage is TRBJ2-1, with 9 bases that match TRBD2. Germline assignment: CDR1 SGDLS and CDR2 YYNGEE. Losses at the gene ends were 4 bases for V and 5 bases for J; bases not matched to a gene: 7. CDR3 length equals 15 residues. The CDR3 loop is CASSISGTSNNEQFF. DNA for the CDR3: TGTGCCAGCAGCATTAGTGGGACTAGCAACAATGAGCAGTTCTTC.

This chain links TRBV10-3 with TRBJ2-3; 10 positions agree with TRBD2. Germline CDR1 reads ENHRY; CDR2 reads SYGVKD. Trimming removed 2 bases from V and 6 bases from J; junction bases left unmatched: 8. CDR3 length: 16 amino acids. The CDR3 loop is CAISESGRASGDTQYF. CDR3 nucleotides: TGTGCCATCAGTGAGAGCGGGAGGGCAAGTGGTGATACGCAGTATTTT.

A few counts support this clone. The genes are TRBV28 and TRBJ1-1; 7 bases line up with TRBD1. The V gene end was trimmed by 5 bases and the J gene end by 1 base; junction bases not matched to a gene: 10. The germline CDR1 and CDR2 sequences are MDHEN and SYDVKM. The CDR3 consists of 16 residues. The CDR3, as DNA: TGTGCCAGCAGTGAAGAATTAGGGGGCAAGAACACTGAAGCTTTCTTT. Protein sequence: CASSEELGGKNTEAFF.

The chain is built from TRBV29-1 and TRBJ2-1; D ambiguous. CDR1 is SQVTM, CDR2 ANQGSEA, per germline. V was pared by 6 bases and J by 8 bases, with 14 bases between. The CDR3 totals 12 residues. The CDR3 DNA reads TGCAGCGTGGTTCTATTCTCGTATGAGCAGTTCTTC. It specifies CSVVLFSYEQFF.

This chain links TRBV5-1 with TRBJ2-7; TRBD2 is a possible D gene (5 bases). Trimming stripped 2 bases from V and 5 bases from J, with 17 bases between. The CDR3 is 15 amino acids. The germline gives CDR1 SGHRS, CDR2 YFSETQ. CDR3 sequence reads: CASSFLQFSRDEQYF. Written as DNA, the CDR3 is TGCGCCAGCAGCTTTTTACAGTTCTCGAGGGACGAGCAGTACTTC.

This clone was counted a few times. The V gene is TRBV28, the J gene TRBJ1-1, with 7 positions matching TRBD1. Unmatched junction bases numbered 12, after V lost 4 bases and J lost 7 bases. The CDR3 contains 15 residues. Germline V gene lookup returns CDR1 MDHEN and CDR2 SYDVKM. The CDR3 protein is CASSSPAEGAVEAFF. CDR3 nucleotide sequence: TGTGCCAGCAGTTCGCCCGCGGAGGGGGCCGTTGAAGCTTTCTTT. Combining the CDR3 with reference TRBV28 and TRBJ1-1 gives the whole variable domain DVKVTQSSRYLVKRTGEKVFLECVQDMDHENMFWYRQDPGLGLRLIYFSYDVKMKEKGDIPEGYSVSREKKERFSLILESASTNQTSMYLCASSSPAEGAVEAFFGQGTRLTVV.

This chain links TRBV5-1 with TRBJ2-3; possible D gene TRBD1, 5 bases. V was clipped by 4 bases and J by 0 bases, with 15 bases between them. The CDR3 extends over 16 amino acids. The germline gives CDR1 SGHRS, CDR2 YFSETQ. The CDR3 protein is CASSPSNTGSTDTQYF. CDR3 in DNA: TGCGCCAGCAGCCCGAGCAATACAGGAAGCACAGATACGCAGTATTTT. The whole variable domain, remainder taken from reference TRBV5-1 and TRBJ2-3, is KAGVTQTPRYLIKTRGQQVTLSCSPISGHRSVSWYQQTPGQGLQFLFEYFSETQRNKGNFPGRFSGRQFSNSRSEMNVSTLELGDSALYLCASSPSNTGSTDTQYFGPGTRLTVL.

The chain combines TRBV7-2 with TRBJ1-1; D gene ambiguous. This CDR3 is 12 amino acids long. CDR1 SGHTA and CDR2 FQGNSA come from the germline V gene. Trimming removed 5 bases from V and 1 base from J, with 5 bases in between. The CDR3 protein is CASSAGNTEAFF. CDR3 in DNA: TGTGCCAGCAGCGCGGGGAACACTGAAGCTTTCTTT.

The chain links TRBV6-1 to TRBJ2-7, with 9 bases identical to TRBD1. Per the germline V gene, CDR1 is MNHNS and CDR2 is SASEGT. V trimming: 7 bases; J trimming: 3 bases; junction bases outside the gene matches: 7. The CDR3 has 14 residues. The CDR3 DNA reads TGTGCCAGCAAGAAGGGACAGGGAGGCTACGAGCAGTACTTC. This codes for CASKKGQGGYEQYF.

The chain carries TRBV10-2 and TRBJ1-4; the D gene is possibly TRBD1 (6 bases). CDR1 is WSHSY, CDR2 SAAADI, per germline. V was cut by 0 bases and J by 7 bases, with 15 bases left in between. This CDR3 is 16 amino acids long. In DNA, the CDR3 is TGCGCCAGCAGTGAGTCGATCGGGCAGGGGTTTGAAAAACTGTTTTTT. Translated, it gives CASSESIGQGFEKLFF.

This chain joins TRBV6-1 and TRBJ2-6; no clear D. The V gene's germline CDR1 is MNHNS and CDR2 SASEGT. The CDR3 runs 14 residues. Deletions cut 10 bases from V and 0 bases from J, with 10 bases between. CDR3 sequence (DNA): TGTGCCACCCACAGTTACTCTGGGGCCAACGTCCTGACTTTC. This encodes CATHSYSGANVLTF.

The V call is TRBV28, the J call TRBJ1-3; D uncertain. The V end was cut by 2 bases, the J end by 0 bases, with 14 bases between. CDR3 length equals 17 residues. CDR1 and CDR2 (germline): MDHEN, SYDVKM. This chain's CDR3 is CASSLTASGTSGNTIYF. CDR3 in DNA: TGTGCCAGCAGTTTAACTGCGTCGGGAACCTCTGGAAACACCATATATTTT.

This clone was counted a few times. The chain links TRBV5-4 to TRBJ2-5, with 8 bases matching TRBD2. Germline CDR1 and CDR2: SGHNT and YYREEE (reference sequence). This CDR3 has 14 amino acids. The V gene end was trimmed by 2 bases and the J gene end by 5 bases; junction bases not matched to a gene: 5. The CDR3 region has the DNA TGTGCCAGCAGCTTCACGGGAGGGCCCGAGACCCAGTACTTC. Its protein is CASSFTGGPETQYF.

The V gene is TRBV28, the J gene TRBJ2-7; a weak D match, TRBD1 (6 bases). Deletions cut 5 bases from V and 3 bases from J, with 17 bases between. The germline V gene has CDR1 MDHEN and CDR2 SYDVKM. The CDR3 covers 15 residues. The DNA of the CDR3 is TGTGCCAGCAGTGTAAGTTTACAGGGTTTCTACGAGCAGTACTTC. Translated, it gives CASSVSLQGFYEQYF.

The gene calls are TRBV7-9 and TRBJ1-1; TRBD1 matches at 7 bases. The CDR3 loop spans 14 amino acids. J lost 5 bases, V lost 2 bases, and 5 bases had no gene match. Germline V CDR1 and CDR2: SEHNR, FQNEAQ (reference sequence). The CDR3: CASSLWQGETEAFF. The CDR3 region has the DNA TGTGCCAGCAGCTTATGGCAGGGGGAAACTGAAGCTTTCTTT.

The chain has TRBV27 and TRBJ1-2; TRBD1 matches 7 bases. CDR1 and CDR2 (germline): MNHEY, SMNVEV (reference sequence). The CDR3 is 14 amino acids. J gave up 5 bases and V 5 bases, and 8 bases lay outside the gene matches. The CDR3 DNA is TGTGCCAGCAGTCCGGGGACAGCGCGATATGGCTACACCTTC. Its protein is CASSPGTARYGYTF.

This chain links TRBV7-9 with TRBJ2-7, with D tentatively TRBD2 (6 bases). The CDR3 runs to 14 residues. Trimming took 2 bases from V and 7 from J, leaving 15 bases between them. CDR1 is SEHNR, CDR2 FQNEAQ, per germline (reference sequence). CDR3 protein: CASSLSSSVEEQYF. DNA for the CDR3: TGTGCCAGCAGCTTATCGTCTAGCGTCGAAGAGCAGTACTTC. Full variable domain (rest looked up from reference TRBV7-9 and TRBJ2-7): DTGVSQNPRHKITKRGQNVTFRCDPISEHNRLYWYRQTLGQGPEFLTYFQNEAQLEKSRLLSDRFSAERPKGSFSTLEIQRTEQGDSAMYLCASSLSSSVEEQYFGPGTRLTVT.

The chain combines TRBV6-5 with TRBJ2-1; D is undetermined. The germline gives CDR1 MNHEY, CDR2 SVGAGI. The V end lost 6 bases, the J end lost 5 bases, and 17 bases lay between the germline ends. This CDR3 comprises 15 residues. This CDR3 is CASSPSHSSDNEQFF. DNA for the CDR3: TGTGCCAGCAGCCCCTCTCACAGCTCGGACAATGAGCAGTTCTTC.

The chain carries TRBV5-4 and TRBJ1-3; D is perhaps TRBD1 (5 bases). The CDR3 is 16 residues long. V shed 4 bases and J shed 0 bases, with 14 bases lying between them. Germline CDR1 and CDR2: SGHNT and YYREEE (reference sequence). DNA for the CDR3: TGTGCCAGCAGCGTCACCGGGACTTTCTCTGGAAACACCATATATTTT. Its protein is CASSVTGTFSGNTIYF.

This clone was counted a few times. In nucleotides, the CDR3 is TGCGCCAGCAGCACCGAGTACCGGGGCACTGAAGCTTTCTTT. Translated, it gives CASSTEYRGTEAFF. V and J are TRBV5-1 and TRBJ1-1; D gene uncertain. Trimming took off 4 bases at V and 4 bases at J, with 14 bases between the two ends. There are 14 residues in the CDR3. Germline-derived CDR1 and CDR2 are SGHRS and YFSETQ.